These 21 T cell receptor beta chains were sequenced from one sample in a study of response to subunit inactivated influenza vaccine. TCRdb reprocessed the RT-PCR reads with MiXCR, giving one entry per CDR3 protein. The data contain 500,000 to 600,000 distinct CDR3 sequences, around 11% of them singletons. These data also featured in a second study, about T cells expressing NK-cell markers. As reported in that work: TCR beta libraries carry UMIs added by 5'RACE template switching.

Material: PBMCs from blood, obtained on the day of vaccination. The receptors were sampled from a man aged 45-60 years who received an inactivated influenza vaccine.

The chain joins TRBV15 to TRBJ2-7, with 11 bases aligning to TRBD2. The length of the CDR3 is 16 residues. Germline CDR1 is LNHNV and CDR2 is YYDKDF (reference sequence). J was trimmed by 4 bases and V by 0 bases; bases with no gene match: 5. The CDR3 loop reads CATSRESLAGGYEQYF. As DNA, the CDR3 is TGTGCCACCAGCAGAGAGTCGCTAGCGGGAGGATACGAGCAGTACTTC.

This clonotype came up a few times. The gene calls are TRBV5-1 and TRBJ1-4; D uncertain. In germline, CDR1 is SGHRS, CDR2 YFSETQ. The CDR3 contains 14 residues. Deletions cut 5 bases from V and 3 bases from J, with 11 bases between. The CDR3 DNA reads TGCGCCAGCAGTTTCTTGGCATCTAATGAAAAACTGTTTTTT. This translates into CASSFLASNEKLFF.

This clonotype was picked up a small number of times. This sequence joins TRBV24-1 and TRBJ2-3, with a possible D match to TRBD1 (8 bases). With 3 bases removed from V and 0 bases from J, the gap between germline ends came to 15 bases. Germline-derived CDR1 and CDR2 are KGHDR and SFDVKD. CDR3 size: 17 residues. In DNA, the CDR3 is TGTGCCACCAGTGATCCAGCGGGACAGGTTAGCACAGATACGCAGTATTTT. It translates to CATSDPAGQVSTDTQYF.

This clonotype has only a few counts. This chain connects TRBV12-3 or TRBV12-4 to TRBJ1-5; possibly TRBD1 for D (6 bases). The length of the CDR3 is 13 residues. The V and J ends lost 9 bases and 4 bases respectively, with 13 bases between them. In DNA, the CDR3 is TGTGCCAGTAAGGGCCAGGGGAATCAGCCCCAGCATTTT. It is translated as CASKGQGNQPQHF.

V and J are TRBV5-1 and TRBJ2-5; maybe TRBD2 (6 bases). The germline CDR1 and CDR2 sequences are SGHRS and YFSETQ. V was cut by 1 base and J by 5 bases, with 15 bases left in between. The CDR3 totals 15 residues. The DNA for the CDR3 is TGCGCCAGCAGCTTGTCCGGGGGTCCTAGGGAGACCCAGTACTTC. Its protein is CASSLSGGPRETQYF.

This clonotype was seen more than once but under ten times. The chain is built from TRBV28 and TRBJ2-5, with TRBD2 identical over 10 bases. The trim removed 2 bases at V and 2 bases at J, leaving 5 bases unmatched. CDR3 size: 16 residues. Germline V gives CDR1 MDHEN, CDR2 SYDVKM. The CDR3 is CASSLAAGGLQETQYF. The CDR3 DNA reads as TGTGCCAGCAGTTTAGCAGCGGGAGGGTTACAAGAGACCCAGTACTTC.

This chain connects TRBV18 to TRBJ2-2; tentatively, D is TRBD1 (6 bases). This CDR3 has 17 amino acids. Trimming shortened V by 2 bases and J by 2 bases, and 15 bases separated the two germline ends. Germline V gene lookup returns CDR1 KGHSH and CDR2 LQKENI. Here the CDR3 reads CASSPAGRGTNTGELFF. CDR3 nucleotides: TGTGCCAGCTCACCAGCCGGCAGGGGCACTAACACCGGGGAGCTGTTTTTT.

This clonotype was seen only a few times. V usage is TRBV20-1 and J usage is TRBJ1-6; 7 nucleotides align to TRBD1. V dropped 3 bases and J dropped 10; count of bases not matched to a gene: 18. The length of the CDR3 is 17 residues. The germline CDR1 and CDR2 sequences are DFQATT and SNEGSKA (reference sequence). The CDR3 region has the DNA TGCAGTGCTAGGGCAGCCCAAATCCCAGACAGGGTCTCACCCCTCCACTTT. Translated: CSARAAQIPDRVSPLHF.

The CDR3: CSARGSPGGETQYF. Written as DNA, the CDR3 is TGCAGTGCTAGAGGGTCGCCAGGGGGAGAGACCCAGTACTTC. V is TRBV20-1 and J is TRBJ2-5, with TRBD1 identical over 7 bases. J lost 4 bases, V lost 1 base, and 6 bases had no gene match. The germline V gene encodes CDR1 DFQATT and CDR2 SNEGSKA (reference sequence). CDR3 length: 14 residues.

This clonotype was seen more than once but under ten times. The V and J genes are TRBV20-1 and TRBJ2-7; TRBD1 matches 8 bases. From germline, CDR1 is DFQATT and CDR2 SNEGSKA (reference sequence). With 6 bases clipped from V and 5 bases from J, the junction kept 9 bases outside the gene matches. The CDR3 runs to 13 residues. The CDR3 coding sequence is TGCAGTGCCACGGACAGGGTGAACCACGAGCAGTACTTC. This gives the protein CSATDRVNHEQYF.

The CDR3 loop reads CASSPQEGGADTQYF. In DNA form, the CDR3 reads TGTGCCAGCAGCCCCCAAGAGGGAGGGGCTGATACGCAGTATTTT. This rearrangement joins TRBV9 to TRBJ2-3; 7 bases agree with TRBD2. J lost 6 bases, V lost 4 bases, and 11 bases had no gene match. The CDR3 totals 15 residues. CDR1 is SGDLS, CDR2 YYNGEE, per germline.

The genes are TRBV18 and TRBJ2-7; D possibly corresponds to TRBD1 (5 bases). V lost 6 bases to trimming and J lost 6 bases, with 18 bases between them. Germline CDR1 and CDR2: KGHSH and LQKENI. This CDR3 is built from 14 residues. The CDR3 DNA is TGTGCCAGCTCTCCCGCAGACGTCAGGGTCGAGCAGTACTTC. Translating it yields CASSPADVRVEQYF.

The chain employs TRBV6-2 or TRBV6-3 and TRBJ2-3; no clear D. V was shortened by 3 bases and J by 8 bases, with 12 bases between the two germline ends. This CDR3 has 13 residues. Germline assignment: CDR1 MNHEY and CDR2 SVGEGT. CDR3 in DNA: TGTGCCAGCAGTTATTCCTACCTTGTTACGCAGTATTTT. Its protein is CASSYSYLVTQYF.

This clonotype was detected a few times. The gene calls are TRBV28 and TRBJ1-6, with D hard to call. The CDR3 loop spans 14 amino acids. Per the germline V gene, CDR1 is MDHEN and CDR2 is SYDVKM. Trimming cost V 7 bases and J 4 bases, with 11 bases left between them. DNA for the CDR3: TGTGCCAGCACTAGCATCTTGTATAATTCACCCCTCCACTTT. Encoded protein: CASTSILYNSPLHF.

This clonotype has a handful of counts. The CDR3 loop is CASRPTGNYEQYF. The CDR3 nucleotides read TGTGCCAGCAGACCGACAGGAAACTACGAGCAGTACTTC. The chain has TRBV28 and TRBJ2-7, with D possibly TRBD1 on 6 matching bases. Between the trimmed V and J ends, which lost 6 bases and 3 bases, there was a span of 12 bases. CDR3 length: 13 residues. Germline CDR1 and CDR2: MDHEN and SYDVKM.

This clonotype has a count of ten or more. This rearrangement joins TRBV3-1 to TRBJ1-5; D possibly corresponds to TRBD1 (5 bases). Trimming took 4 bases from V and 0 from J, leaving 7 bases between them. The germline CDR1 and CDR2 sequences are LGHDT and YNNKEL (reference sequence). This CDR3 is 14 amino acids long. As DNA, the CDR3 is TGTGCCAGCAGCCTCAGGGATAGCAATCAGCCCCAGCATTTT. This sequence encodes CASSLRDSNQPQHF.

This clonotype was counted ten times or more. This chain's CDR3 is CASSRDRDEKLFF. CDR3 in DNA: TGTGCCAGCAGTCGGGACAGGGACGAAAAACTGTTTTTT. The gene calls are TRBV7-9 and TRBJ1-4; 9 bases line up with TRBD1. The CDR3 consists of 13 residues. The ends lost 6 bases at V and 8 bases at J; junction bases unmatched: 4. CDR1 SEHNR and CDR2 FQNEAQ come from the germline V gene (reference sequence).

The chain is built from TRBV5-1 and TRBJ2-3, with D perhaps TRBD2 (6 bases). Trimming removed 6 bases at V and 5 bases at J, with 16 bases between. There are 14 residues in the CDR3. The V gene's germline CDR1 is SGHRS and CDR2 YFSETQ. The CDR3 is CASTSGRAVDTQYF. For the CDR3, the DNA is TGCGCCAGCACCAGCGGGCGGGCCGTAGATACGCAGTATTTT.

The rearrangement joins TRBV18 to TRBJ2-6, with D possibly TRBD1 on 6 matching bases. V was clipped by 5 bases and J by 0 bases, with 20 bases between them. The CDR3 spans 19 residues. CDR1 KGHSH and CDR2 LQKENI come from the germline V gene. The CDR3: CASSGIQGRQSSGANVLTF. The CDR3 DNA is TGTGCCAGCTCAGGCATTCAGGGGCGCCAGAGCTCTGGGGCCAACGTCCTGACTTTC.

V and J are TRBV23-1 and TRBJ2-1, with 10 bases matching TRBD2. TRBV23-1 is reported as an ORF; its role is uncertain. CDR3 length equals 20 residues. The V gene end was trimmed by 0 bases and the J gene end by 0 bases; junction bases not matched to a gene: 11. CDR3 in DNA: TGCGCCAGCAGTCAATCGAGGCTAGCGGGGGCTCTGAGCTCCTACAATGAGCAGTTCTTC. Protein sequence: CASSQSRLAGALSSYNEQFF.

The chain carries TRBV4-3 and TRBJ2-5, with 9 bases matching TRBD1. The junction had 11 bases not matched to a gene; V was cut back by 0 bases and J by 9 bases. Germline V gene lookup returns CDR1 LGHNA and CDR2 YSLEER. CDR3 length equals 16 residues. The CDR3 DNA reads TGCGCCAGCAGCCAAGAGAGCCACGGGACAGGGATGGCCCAGTACTTC. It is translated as CASSQESHGTGMAQYF.